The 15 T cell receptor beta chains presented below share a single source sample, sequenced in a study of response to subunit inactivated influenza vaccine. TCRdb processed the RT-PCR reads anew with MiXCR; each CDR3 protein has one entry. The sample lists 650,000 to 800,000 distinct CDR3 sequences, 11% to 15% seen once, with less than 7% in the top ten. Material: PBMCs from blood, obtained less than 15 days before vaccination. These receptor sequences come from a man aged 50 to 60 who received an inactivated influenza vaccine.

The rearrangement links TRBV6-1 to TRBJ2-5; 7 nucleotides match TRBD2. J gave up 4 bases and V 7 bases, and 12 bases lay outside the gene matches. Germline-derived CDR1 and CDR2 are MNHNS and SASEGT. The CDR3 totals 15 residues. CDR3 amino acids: CASNDGGRGGETQYF. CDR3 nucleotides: TGTGCCAGCAATGACGGGGGGAGGGGAGGAGAGACCCAGTACTTC.

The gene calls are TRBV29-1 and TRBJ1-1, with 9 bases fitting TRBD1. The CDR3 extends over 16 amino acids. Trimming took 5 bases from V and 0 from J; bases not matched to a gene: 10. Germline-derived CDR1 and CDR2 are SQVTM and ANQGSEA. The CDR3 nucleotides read TGCAGCGTTCAAGGGACAGGGTCAAACATGAACACTGAAGCTTTCTTT. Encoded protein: CSVQGTGSNMNTEAFF.

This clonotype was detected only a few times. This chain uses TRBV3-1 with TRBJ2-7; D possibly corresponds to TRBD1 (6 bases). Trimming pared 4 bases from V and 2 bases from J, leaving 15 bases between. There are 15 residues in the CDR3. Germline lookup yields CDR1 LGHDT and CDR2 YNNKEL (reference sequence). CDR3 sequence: CASSLQGPPPYEQYF. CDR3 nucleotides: TGTGCCAGCAGCCTGCAGGGGCCGCCACCCTACGAGCAGTACTTC.

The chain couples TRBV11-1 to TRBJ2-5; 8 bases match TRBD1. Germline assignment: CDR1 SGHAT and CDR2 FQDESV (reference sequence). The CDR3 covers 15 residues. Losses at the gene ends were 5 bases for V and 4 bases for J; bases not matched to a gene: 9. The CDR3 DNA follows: TGTGCCAGCAGCCAACGTCAGGGGGCAGGAGAGACCCAGTACTTC. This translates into CASSQRQGAGETQYF.

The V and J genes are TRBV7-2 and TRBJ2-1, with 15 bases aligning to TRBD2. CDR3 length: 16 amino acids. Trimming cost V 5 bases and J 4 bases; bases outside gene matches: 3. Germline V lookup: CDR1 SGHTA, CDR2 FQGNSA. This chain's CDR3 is CASSRTSGGVYNEQFF. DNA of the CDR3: TGTGCCAGCAGCAGGACTAGCGGGGGGGTATACAATGAGCAGTTCTTC.

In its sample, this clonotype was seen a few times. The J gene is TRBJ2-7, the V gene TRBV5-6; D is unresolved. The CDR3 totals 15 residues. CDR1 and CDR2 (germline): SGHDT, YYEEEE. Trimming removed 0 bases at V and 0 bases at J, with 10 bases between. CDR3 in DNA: TGTGCCAGCAGCTTGGTTGACCGAGTCTCCTACGAGCAGTACTTC. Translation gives CASSLVDRVSYEQYF.

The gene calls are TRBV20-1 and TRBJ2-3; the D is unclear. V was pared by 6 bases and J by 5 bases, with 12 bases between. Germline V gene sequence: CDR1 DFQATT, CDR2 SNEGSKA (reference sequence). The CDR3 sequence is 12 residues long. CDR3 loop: CSAGPAEDTQYF. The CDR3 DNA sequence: TGCAGTGCCGGTCCCGCGGAAGATACGCAGTATTTT.

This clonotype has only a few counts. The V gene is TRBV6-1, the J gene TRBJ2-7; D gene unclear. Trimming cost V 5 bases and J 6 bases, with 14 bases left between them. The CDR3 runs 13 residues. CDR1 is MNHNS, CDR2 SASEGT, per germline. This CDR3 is CASSPIRVGEQYF. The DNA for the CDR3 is TGTGCCAGCAGTCCGATTCGGGTGGGCGAGCAGTACTTC.

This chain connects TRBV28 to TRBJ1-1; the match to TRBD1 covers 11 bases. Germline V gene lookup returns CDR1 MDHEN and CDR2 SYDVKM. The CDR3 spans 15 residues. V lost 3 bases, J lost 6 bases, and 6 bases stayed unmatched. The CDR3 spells CASSLSGTGGAEAFF. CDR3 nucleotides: TGTGCCAGCAGTTTGTCCGGGACAGGGGGGGCTGAAGCTTTCTTT.

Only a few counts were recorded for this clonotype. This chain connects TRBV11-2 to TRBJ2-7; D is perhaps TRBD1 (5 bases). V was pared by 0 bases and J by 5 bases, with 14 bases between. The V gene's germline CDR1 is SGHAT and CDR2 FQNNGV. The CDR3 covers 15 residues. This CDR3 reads CASSLDIPGFNEQYF. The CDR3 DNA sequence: TGTGCCAGCAGCTTAGATATTCCAGGGTTCAACGAGCAGTACTTC. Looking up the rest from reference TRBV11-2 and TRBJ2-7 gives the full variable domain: EAGVAQSPRYKIIEKRQSVAFWCNPISGHATLYWYQQILGQGPKLLIQFQNNGVVDDSQLPKDRFSAERLKGVDSTLKIQPAKLEDSAVYLCASSLDIPGFNEQYFGPGTRLTVT.

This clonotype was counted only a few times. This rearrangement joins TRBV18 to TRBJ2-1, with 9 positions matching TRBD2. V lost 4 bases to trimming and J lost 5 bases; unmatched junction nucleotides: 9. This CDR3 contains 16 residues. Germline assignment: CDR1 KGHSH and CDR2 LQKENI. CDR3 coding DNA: TGTGCCAGCTCACTCCCTCCAAAGCGGGGGGACAATGAGCAGTTCTTC. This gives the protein CASSLPPKRGDNEQFF.

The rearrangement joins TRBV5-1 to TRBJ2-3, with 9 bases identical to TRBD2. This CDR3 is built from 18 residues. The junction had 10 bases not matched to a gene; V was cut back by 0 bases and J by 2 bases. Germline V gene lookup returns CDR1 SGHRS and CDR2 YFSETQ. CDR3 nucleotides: TGCGCCAGCAGCTTGGTCCAGCGGGGGGCGGAAACCACAGATACGCAGTATTTT. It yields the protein CASSLVQRGAETTDTQYF.

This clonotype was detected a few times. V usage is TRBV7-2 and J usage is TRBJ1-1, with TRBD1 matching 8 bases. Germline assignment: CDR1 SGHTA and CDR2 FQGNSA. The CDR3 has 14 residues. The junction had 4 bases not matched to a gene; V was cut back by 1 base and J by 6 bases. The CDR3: CASSLGTGQAEAFF. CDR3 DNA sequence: TGTGCCAGCAGCTTAGGGACAGGGCAAGCTGAAGCTTTCTTT.

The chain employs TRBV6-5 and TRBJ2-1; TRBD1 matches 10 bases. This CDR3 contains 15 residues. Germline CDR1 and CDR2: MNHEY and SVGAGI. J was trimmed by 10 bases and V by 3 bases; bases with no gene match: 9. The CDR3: CASSYGDRGYSEQFF. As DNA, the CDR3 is TGTGCCAGCAGTTATGGGGACAGGGGATATAGCGAGCAGTTCTTC.

The DNA of the CDR3 is TGCAGTGCTCAAAGGGGGCTGGGTGGCTACACCTTC. This encodes CSAQRGLGGYTF. This chain uses TRBV20-1 with TRBJ1-2, with 7 nucleotides matching TRBD1. Germline V gene data show CDR1 as DFQATT and CDR2 as SNEGSKA (reference sequence). The CDR3 has 12 amino acids. J gave up 7 bases and V 5 bases, and 7 bases lay outside the gene matches.